These 23 T cell receptor beta chains came from one sample sequenced in a study of T cells in women clearing cervical HPV infection. Profiling relied on immunoSEQ multiplex PCR, and the TCRdb table lists in-frame clones only, not all of them. This repertoire comprises some 30,000 clones; its ten largest clones make up 1.5% to 2%. Sequenced sample: blood buffy coat. These TCRs come from a woman between 18 and 70 years old with a cervical HPV16 infection that either progressed to CIN3+ or cleared (not recorded which).

In the case of this clone: The read finishes 3 residues shy of the CDR3 end, and the germline J gene is used to complete it. V is TRBV30 and J is TRBJ1-4, with D uncertain. CDR3 length equals 12 residues. Germline lookup yields CDR1 GTSNPN and CDR2 SVGIG (reference sequence). Trimming cost V 3 bases and J 6 bases, with 8 bases left between them. The chain's CDR3 is CAWSSNHEKLFF. The sequenced CDR3 bases are TGTGCCTGGAGCAGTAACCATGAAAAA.

Comment on this clone: The observed sequence ends 3 residues before the CDR3 terminus, with the missing tail filled in from the germline J gene. The chain combines TRBV24-1 with TRBJ2-3; a possible D gene is TRBD1 (6 bases). The CDR3 sequence is 17 residues long. Trimming took off 6 bases at V and 0 bases at J, with 18 bases between the two ends. In germline, CDR1 is KGHDR, CDR2 SFDVKD. CDR3 DNA (partial): TGTGCCACCAGTCAGGGGCGGAAAATATCGAGCACAGATACG. Its protein product is CATSQGRKISSTDT. From start to end, the CDR3 is CATSQGRKISSTDTQYF.

In regard to this clone: The read finishes 3 residues shy of the CDR3 end, and the germline J gene is used to complete it. The chain uses TRBV5-1 and TRBJ1-1; no firm D call. This CDR3 is 14 amino acids long. The V gene lost 3 bases and the J gene lost 4 bases, with 13 bases spanning the gap. Germline CDR1 SGHRS, CDR2 YFSETQ. CDR3 bases read: TGCGCCAGCAGCTACTCGGAGGCGGGCACTGAA. Encoded protein: CASSYSEAGTE. The whole CDR3 region reads CASSYSEAGTEAFF. The full variable domain, completed using reference TRBV5-1 and TRBJ1-1, is KAGVTQTPRYLIKTRGQQVTLSCSPISGHRSVSWYQQTPGQGLQFLFEYFSETQRNKGNFPGRFSGRQFSNSRSEMNVSTLELGDSALYLCASSYSEAGTEAFFGQGTRLTVV.

With regard to this clone: The sequenced fragment ends 3 residues before the CDR3 boundary, so the rest is inferred from the germline J gene. The chain carries TRBV19 and TRBJ1-2; 9 bases agree with TRBD1. From germline, CDR1 is LNHDA and CDR2 SQIVND (reference sequence). The CDR3 covers 15 residues. CDR3 bases read: TGTGCCAGTAGTATAAGTGGGACAGGGCTATACGAC. This translates into CASSISGTGLYD. In full, the CDR3 reads CASSISGTGLYDYTF.

As concerns this clone: Sequencing ends 3 residues short of the CDR3 end; the germline J gene provides the rest. The J gene is TRBJ1-2, the V gene TRBV28, with D perhaps TRBD1 (5 bases). Germline V gene sequence: CDR1 MDHEN, CDR2 SYDVKM. CDR3 length equals 13 residues. The DNA read from the CDR3 is TGTGCCAGCAGGCTTCAGGGCCAGGGCGGC. It translates to CASRLQGQGG. The whole CDR3 sequence reads CASRLQGQGGYTF.

As for this clone: Read sequence stops 3 residues before the CDR3 end, and the germline J gene provides the missing end. The V gene is TRBV10-3, the J gene TRBJ2-7; 8 bases are a match to TRBD1. The trim removed 6 bases at V and 3 bases at J, leaving 1 base unmatched. Germline CDR1 and CDR2: ENHRY and SYGVKD. The CDR3 extends over 12 amino acids. The CDR3 loop is CAIRDRDYEQYF. CDR3 DNA, as far as it was read: TGTGCCATCAGGGACAGGGACTACGAG.

Note on this clone: The CDR3 end lies 3 residues beyond the end of the read and is filled in from the germline J gene. The V and J genes are TRBV2 and TRBJ2-2; weak D call: TRBD2 (6 bases). Germline CDR1 is SNHLY and CDR2 is FYNNEI. The CDR3 is 15 amino acids. CDR3 sequence: CASKPRPGRGEKLFF. The CDR3 DNA, read in part, is TGTGCCAGCAAGCCAAGACCGGGCCGCGGGGAAAAG.

The sequenced CDR3 bases are TGTGCCAGCAGCTTAGTATTAGCGTATGGCAATGAG. Translated: CASSLVLAYGNE. Given in full, the CDR3 is CASSLVLAYGNEQFF. V gene TRBV11-3 combines with J gene TRBJ2-1; weak D call: TRBD2 (5 bases). The observed sequence ends 3 residues before the CDR3 terminus, with the missing tail filled in from the germline J gene. Trimming cost V 1 base and J 6 bases, with 13 bases left between them. The CDR3 is 15 residues long. Germline values: CDR1 SGHNT, CDR2 YENEEA.

A remark on this clone: The DNA ends 3 residues before the CDR3 does, and the rest of the CDR3 is filled in from the germline J gene. The V and J genes are TRBV10-3 and TRBJ2-7; D is unresolved. CDR3 length: 14 amino acids. In germline, CDR1 is ENHRY, CDR2 SYGVKD. With 2 bases removed from V and 1 base from J, the gap between germline ends came to 9 bases. CDR3 sequence: CAISEVSESYEQYF. CDR3 DNA (partial): TGTGCCATCAGTGAGGTGAGCGAGTCCTACGAG.

Worth noting for this clone: With the read ending 3 residues before the CDR3 end, the germline J gene is used to fill in that end. The chain carries TRBV20-1 and TRBJ2-3; 7 nucleotides match TRBD2. The CDR3 contains 17 residues. V trimming: 6 bases; J trimming: 2 bases; junction bases outside the gene matches: 17. CDR1 DFQATT and CDR2 SNEGSKA come from the germline V gene (reference sequence). Partial CDR3 DNA: TGCAGTGCCAGTCCCTTCTTGGGAAGCGGGACCACAGATACG. This encodes CSASPFLGSGTTDT. The whole CDR3 sequence is CSASPFLGSGTTDTQYF.

For this clone: The read halts 3 residues ahead of the CDR3 end, with the missing end drawn from the germline J gene. The gene calls are TRBV11-2 and TRBJ2-2; the match to TRBD1 covers 7 bases. The CDR3 is 14 residues long. Germline values: CDR1 SGHAT, CDR2 FQNNGV. The CDR3: CASSVDRVNSPLFF. The DNA read from the CDR3 is TGTGCCAGCAGCGTCGACAGGGTGAATTCACCG.

In the case of this clone: The read terminates 3 residues before the CDR3 end, so the remaining end is supplied by the germline J gene. V is TRBV29-1 and J is TRBJ1-2; 9 nucleotides agree with TRBD1. Germline CDR1 is SQVTM and CDR2 is ANQGSEA. V was pared by 6 bases and J by 7 bases, with 15 bases of the junction left unmatched. This CDR3 is built from 15 residues. CDR3: CSVGNRGRRISGYTF. Partial CDR3 DNA: TGCAGCGTGGGGAACAGGGGGCGAAGGATTAGTGGC.

On this clone itself: Sequencing ends 3 residues short of the CDR3 end; the germline J gene provides the rest. This chain connects TRBV7-7 to TRBJ2-5; 11 bases line up with TRBD2. The CDR3 has 14 amino acids. Germline CDR1 and CDR2: SSHAT and FNYEAQ (reference sequence). J gave up 4 bases and V 4 bases, and 2 bases lay outside the gene matches. The CDR3 protein is CASSSTSGGETQYF. The sequenced CDR3 bases are TGTGCCAGCAGCTCTACTAGCGGGGGAGAGACC.

As concerns this clone: The CDR3 end falls 3 residues outside the read, so it is completed with the germline J gene. This chain connects TRBV5-4 to TRBJ2-2; 11 nucleotides agree with TRBD2. The CDR3 contains 16 residues. CDR1 is SGHNT, CDR2 YYREEE, per germline (reference sequence). With 3 bases clipped from V and 5 bases from J, the junction kept 6 bases outside the gene matches. CDR3 loop: CASSSPGLAATGELFF. Partial CDR3 DNA: TGTGCCAGCAGCTCACCGGGACTAGCGGCAACCGGGGAG.

The CDR3: CASSPTGPNTEAFF. The covered CDR3 bases are TGCGCCAGCAGCCCGACAGGGCCGAACACTGAA. V is TRBV5-1 and J is TRBJ1-1; 7 bases align to TRBD1. The read is 3 residues too short to cover the CDR3 end, so that end is filled in from the germline J gene. V shed 4 bases and J 1 base; nucleotides not matched to a gene: 4. Germline CDR1 is SGHRS and CDR2 is YFSETQ. The CDR3 has 14 amino acids.

To note about this clone: The read ends 3 residues before the CDR3 terminus; that terminus is restored from the germline J gene. The V call is TRBV11-2, the J call TRBJ2-5; 7 nucleotides agree with TRBD1. This CDR3 region has 13 residues. CDR1 SGHAT and CDR2 FQNNGV come from the germline V gene. The junction had 1 base not matched to a gene; V was cut back by 2 bases and J by 4 bases. The sequenced CDR3 bases are TGTGCCAGCAGCTTAACAGGGGTAGAGACC. This encodes CASSLTGVET. The entire CDR3 is CASSLTGVETQYF.

As concerns this clone: Read data end 3 residues before the CDR3 end; the end is taken from the germline J gene. The rearrangement uses TRBV29-1 and TRBJ1-2, with a weak D call TRBD1 (6 bases). Germline values: CDR1 SQVTM, CDR2 ANQGSEA. The CDR3 has 15 amino acids. V was clipped by 2 bases and J by 1 base, with 14 bases between them. The sequenced CDR3 bases are TGCAGCGTTGAAAGCTCGAGGACAGATAACTATGGC. Protein: CSVESSRTDNYG. The whole CDR3 sequence reads CSVESSRTDNYGYTF.

Of note for this clone: The read finishes 3 residues shy of the CDR3 end, and the germline J gene is used to complete it. The rearrangement joins TRBV19 to TRBJ1-1; tentative D call: TRBD1 (5 bases). CDR1 and CDR2 from the germline V gene are LNHDA and SQIVND (reference sequence). The CDR3 contains 9 residues. The CDR3 sequence: CASRGAAFF. The CDR3 DNA, read in part, is TGTGCCAGTAGAGGGGCA.

Of note for this clone: Coverage ceases 3 residues before the CDR3 finishes, and the germline J gene fills in the end. The gene calls are TRBV5-6 and TRBJ2-3; 12 nucleotides match TRBD2. There are 15 residues in the CDR3. In germline, CDR1 is SGHDT, CDR2 YYEEEE. Trimming cost V 3 bases and J 5 bases; bases outside gene matches: 4. The CDR3: CASSSSGGAIDTQYF. CDR3 DNA, as far as it was read: TGTGCCAGCAGCTCTAGCGGGGGGGCCATAGATACG.

With respect to this clone: The read is 3 residues too short to cover the CDR3 end, so that end is filled in from the germline J gene. This chain connects TRBV15 to TRBJ2-5, with TRBD2 matching over 8 bases. This CDR3 spans 13 amino acids. CDR1 and CDR2 (germline): LNHNV, YYDKDF (reference sequence). V lost 6 bases and J lost 5; bases outside the gene matches: 5. CDR3: CATRTAGVETQYF. Incomplete CDR3 DNA: TGTGCCACCAGGACAGCGGGGGTGGAGACC. Full variable domain (missing parts from reference TRBV15 and TRBJ2-5): DAMVIQNPRYQVTQFGKPVTLSCSQTLNHNVMYWYQQKSSQAPKLLFHYYDKDFNNEADTPDNFQSRRPNTSFCFLDIRSPGLGDTAMYLCATRTAGVETQYFGPGTRLLVL.

Comments on this clone: With the read ending 3 residues before the CDR3 end, the germline J gene is used to fill in that end. The rearrangement uses TRBV19 and TRBJ2-7; TRBD1 matches 7 bases. Looked up from germline, CDR1 is LNHDA and CDR2 is SQIVND (reference sequence). Unmatched junction bases numbered 2, after V lost 6 bases and J lost 6 bases. The CDR3 is 11 amino acids. Partial CDR3 DNA: TGTGCCAGTAGACAGGGGTTCGAG. This sequence encodes CASRQGFE. The whole CDR3 protein is CASRQGFEQYF.

Remarks on this clone: From the germline J gene comes the end of the CDR3, since the read stops 3 residues before it. The chain has TRBV5-1 and TRBJ2-3, with D maybe TRBD1 (6 bases). The CDR3 totals 14 residues. Per the germline V gene, CDR1 is SGHRS and CDR2 is YFSETQ. CDR3 amino acids: CASREQLEGETQYF. The DNA read from the CDR3 is TGCGCCAGCAGAGAACAGCTTGAGGGGGAGACG.

For this clone: The sequenced fragment ends 3 residues before the CDR3 boundary, so the rest is inferred from the germline J gene. V usage is TRBV18 and J usage is TRBJ2-1; possibly TRBD1 for D (6 bases). The CDR3 length is 15 residues. V shed 0 bases and J shed 3 bases, with 9 bases lying between them. Germline CDR1 KGHSH, CDR2 LQKENI. Here the CDR3 reads CASSPPQGNYNEQFF. Incomplete CDR3 DNA: TGTGCCAGCTCACCACCCCAGGGGAACTACAATGAG.